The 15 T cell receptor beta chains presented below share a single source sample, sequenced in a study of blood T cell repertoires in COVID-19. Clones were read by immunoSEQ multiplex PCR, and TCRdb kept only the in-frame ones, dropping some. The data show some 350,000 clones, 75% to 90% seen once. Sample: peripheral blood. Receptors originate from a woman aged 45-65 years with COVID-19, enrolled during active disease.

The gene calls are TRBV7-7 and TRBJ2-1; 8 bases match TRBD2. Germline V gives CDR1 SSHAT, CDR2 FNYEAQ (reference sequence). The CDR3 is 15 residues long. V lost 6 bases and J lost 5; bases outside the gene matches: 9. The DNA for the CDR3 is TGTGCCAGCAGTCGAGGAACTAGCGGAAACAATGAGCAGTTCTTC. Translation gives CASSRGTSGNNEQFF.

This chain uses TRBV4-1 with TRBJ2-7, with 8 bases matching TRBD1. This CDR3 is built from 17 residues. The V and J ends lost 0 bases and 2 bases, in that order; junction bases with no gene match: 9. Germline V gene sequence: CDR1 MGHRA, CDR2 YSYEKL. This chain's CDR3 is CASSQDRGTGKTYEQYF. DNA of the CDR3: TGCGCCAGCAGCCAAGATCGCGGGACAGGAAAAACCTACGAGCAGTACTTC.

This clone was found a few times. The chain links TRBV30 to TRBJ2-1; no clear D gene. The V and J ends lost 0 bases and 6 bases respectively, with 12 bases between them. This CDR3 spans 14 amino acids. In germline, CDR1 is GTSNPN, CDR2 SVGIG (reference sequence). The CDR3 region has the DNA TGTGCCTGGAGTGTACTTCGGAGAAGCAATGAGCAGTTCTTC. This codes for CAWSVLRRSNEQFF.

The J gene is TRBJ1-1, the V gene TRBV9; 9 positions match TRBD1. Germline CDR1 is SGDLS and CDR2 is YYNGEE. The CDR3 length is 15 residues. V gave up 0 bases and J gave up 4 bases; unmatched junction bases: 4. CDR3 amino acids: CASSVVPGQGTEAFF. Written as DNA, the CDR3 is TGTGCCAGCAGCGTAGTTCCGGGACAGGGCACTGAAGCTTTCTTT.

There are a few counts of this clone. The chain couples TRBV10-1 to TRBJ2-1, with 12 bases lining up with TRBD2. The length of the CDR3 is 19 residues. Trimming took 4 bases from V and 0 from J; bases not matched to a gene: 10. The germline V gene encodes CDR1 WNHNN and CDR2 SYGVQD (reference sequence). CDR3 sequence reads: CASSVSRTSGISSYNEQFF. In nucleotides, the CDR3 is TGCGCCAGCAGTGTCTCGCGGACTAGCGGGATCAGCTCCTACAATGAGCAGTTCTTC.

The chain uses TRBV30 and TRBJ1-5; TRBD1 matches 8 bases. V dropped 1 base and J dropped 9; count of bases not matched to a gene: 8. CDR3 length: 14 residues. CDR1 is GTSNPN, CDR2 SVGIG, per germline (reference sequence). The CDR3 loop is CAWSGPTQGAPQHF. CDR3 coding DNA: TGTGCCTGGAGTGGCCCCACCCAGGGGGCGCCCCAGCATTTT.

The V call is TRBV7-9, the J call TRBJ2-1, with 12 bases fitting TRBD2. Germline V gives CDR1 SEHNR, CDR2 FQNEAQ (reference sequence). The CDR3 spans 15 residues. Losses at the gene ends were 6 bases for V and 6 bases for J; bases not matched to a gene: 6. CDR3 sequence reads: CASRLLAGGVNEQFF. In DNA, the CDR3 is TGTGCCAGCAGATTACTAGCGGGAGGTGTCAATGAGCAGTTCTTC.

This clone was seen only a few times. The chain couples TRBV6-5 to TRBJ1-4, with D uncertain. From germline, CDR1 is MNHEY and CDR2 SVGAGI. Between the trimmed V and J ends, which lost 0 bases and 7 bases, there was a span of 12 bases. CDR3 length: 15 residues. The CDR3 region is CASSYSIQISEKLFF. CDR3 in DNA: TGTGCCAGCAGTTACTCGATTCAGATTTCTGAAAAACTGTTTTTT.

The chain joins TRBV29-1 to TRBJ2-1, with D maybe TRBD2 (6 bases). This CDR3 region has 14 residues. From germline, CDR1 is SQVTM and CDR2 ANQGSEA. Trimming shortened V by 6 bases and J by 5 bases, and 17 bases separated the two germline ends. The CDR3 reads CSVAQGLINNEQFF. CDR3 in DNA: TGCAGCGTCGCCCAAGGACTAATAAACAATGAGCAGTTCTTC.

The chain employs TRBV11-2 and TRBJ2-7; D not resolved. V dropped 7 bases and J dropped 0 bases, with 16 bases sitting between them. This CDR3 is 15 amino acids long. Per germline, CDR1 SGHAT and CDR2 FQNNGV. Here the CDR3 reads CASKPNLQASYEQYF. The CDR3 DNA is TGTGCCAGCAAACCCAACCTCCAGGCCTCCTACGAGCAGTACTTC. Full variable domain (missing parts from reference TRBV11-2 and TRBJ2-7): EAGVAQSPRYKIIEKRQSVAFWCNPISGHATLYWYQQILGQGPKLLIQFQNNGVVDDSQLPKDRFSAERLKGVDSTLKIQPAKLEDSAVYLCASKPNLQASYEQYFGPGTRLTVT.

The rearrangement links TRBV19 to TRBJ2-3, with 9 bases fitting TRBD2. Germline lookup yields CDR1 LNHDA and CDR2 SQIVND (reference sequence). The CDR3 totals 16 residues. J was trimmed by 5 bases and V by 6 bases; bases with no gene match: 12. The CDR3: CASSPRLLAGVDTQYF. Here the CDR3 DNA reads TGTGCCAGTAGCCCCCGCTTATTAGCGGGAGTAGATACGCAGTATTTT.

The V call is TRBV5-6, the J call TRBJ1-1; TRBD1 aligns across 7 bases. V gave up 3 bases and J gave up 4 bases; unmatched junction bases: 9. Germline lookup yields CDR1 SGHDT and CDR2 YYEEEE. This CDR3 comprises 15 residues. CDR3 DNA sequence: TGTGCCAGCAGCTCCATTAAATACAGGGGCACTGAAGCTTTCTTT. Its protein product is CASSSIKYRGTEAFF.

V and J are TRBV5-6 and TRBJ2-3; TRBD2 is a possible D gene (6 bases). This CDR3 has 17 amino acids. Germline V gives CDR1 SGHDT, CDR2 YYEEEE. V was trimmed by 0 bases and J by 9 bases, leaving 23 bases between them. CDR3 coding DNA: TGTGCCAGCAGCTTGGATTGGAGGGAGTACCGCCGGGCGACGCAGTATTTT. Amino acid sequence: CASSLDWREYRRATQYF.

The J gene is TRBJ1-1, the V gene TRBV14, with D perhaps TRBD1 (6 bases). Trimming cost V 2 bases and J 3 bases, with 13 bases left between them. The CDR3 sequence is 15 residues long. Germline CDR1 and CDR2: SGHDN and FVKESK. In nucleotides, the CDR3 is TGTGCCAGCAGCCAAACGAGGGGGAGGGACACTGAAGCTTTCTTT. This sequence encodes CASSQTRGRDTEAFF. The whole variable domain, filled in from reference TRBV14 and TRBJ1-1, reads EAGVTQFPSHSVIEKGQTVTLRCDPISGHDNLYWYRRVMGKEIKFLLHFVKESKQDESGMPNNRFLAERTGGTYSTLKVQPAELEDSGVYFCASSQTRGRDTEAFFGQGTRLTVV.

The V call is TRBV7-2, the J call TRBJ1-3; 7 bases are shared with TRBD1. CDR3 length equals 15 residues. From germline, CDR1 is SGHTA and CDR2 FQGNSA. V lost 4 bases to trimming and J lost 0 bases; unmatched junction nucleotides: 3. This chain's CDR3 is CASSSGQPSGNTIYF. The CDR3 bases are TGTGCCAGCAGCTCGGGACAGCCCTCTGGAAACACCATATATTTT.